This T cell receptor beta chain was documented in a study of blood T cells in healthy people across ages. The study isolated at least 6 million PBMCs from each sample. Then a second PCR, running roughly 7 to 11 cycles, was carried out with a sample-barcoded 5' primer and a J-beta primer mix. Unique molecular identifiers of 12 random nucleotides labeled each cDNA. In TCRdb, the 5' RACE reads were re-called with MiXCR into one record per CDR3 protein. This table has over 1,300,000 distinct CDR3 sequences, approximately 60% appearing once. Overall study results and limits: Among long-lived donors, naive CD4+ cells were more numerous and diversity higher than in aged donors. Naive and antigen-experienced cells could not be conclusively compared, given unsorted PBMCs.

CDR3 length: 15 amino acids. The germline CDR1 and CDR2 sequences are SGHKS and YYEKEE (reference sequence). Trimming took 0 bases from V and 2 from J, leaving 9 bases between them. About this clonotype: Its antigen is undetermined.

The sequenced sample was blood. V and J are TRBV5-5 and TRBJ1-5; unclear D gene. The sequence was collected from a man aged 18 to 30 in good health. The DNA of the CDR3 is TGTGCCAGCAGCTTGGCCCCCTCGGGCAATCAGCCCCAGCATTTT. Protein product: CASSLAPSGNQPQHF. Combining the CDR3 with reference TRBV5-5 and TRBJ1-5 gives the whole variable domain DAGVTQSPTHLIKTRGQQVTLRCSPISGHKSVSWYQQVLGQGPQFIFQYYEKEERGRGNFPDRFSARQFPNYSSELNVNALLLGDSALYLCASSLAPSGNQPQHFGDGTRLSIL.